This T cell receptor (beta chain) emerged from a study of neurological immune-mediated disorders. Study results and limitations: Phylogenetically, 18 of 34 multiple sclerosis patients' repertoires fell into one related-CDR3 cluster, a possible signature. None of the CDR3 amino acid sequences of expanded clones recurred across subjects, suggesting private repertoires in all groups.

CDR1 MNHEY and CDR2 SVGAGI come from the germline V gene. V trimming: 0 bases; J trimming: 1 base; junction bases outside the gene matches: 2. The CDR3 is 16 residues long. This clonotype was observed at least ten times. Its matching antigen is unknown. Time point defined: longitudinal time-point 1 (baseline). Unsorted libraries used 2 million PBMCs kept at -80 degrees C. Template-switch 5'RACE cDNA synthesis added a 10-nucleotide unique molecular identifier. Using its own MiXCR run on the 5' RACE reads, TCRdb lists one record per CDR3 protein. The data contain 40,000 or so distinct CDR3 sequences, 3% to 3.5% of them seen just once; the ten biggest clones take up around 8%.

The TCR was taken from a woman aged 60 to 75 with multiple sclerosis. The rearrangement links TRBV6-5 to TRBJ2-3; 9 bases agree with TRBD2. Source material: PBMCs. CDR3 residues: CASSYSSGGRTDTQYF. CDR3 DNA sequence: TGTGCCAGCAGTTACTCTAGCGGGGGTCGCACAGATACGCAGTATTTT.